One and the same sample provided the 5 T cell receptor beta chains below, sequenced in a study of blood T cell repertoires in COVID-19. Assay used: immunoSEQ multiplex PCR; TCRdb lists only in-frame clones, some missing. The table lists some 670,000 clones, 85% to 90% of them singletons. The sequenced sample consisted of peripheral blood. These receptors all stem from a woman aged 18-29 years with acute or convalescent COVID-19.

Points on this clone: The same CDR3 also results from other DNA sequences found in this sample. The chain links TRBV11-2 to TRBJ1-3, with a possible D match to TRBD1 (6 bases). Germline CDR1 SGHAT, CDR2 FQNNGV. V lost 3 bases and J 4 bases, leaving 10 bases between the germline ends. This CDR3 region has 14 residues. DNA for the CDR3: TGTGCCAGCAGCTTGAGCAGGGGAGGAAACACCATATATTTT. Translating it yields CASSLSRGGNTIYF.

As regards this clone: The same CDR3 can be traced to other DNA sequences in this sample. The chain links TRBV5-6 to TRBJ2-1; TRBD2 might be the D (5 bases). Trimming cost V 2 bases and J 2 bases, with 5 bases left between them. The CDR3 is made up of 13 amino acids. Germline V gives CDR1 SGHDT, CDR2 YYEEEE. DNA for the CDR3: TGTGCCAGCAGCTTCGGGGCCTACAATGAGCAGTTCTTC. Translating gives CASSFGAYNEQFF.

The V gene is TRBV6-2 or TRBV6-3, the J gene TRBJ1-1; weak D call: TRBD1 (6 bases). Per the germline V gene, CDR1 is MNHEY and CDR2 is SVGEGT. The V end was cut by 6 bases, the J end by 5 bases, with 10 bases between. The CDR3 extends over 12 amino acids. Here the CDR3 reads CASSLRGTEAFF. The CDR3 coding sequence is TGTGCCAGCAGCCTCAGGGGTACTGAAGCTTTCTTT.

The sample holds a few counts of this clone. J is TRBJ1-2 and V is TRBV11-2; 9 bases align to TRBD1. Germline assignment: CDR1 SGHAT and CDR2 FQNNGV. The CDR3 consists of 15 residues. Trimming took 5 bases from V and 4 from J; bases not matched to a gene: 8. DNA of the CDR3: TGTGCCAGCAGCCCGGGGACAGGGCCTTCCTATGGCTACACCTTC. The encoded protein is CASSPGTGPSYGYTF.

V is TRBV4-1 and J is TRBJ1-2, with 7 bases matching TRBD1. V dropped 1 base and J dropped 2; count of bases not matched to a gene: 4. There are 15 residues in the CDR3. CDR1 and CDR2 (germline): MGHRA, YSYEKL. The CDR3 DNA follows: TGCGCCAGCAGCCAAGTTGCAGGGGGAAACTATGGCTACACCTTC. This sequence encodes CASSQVAGGNYGYTF.